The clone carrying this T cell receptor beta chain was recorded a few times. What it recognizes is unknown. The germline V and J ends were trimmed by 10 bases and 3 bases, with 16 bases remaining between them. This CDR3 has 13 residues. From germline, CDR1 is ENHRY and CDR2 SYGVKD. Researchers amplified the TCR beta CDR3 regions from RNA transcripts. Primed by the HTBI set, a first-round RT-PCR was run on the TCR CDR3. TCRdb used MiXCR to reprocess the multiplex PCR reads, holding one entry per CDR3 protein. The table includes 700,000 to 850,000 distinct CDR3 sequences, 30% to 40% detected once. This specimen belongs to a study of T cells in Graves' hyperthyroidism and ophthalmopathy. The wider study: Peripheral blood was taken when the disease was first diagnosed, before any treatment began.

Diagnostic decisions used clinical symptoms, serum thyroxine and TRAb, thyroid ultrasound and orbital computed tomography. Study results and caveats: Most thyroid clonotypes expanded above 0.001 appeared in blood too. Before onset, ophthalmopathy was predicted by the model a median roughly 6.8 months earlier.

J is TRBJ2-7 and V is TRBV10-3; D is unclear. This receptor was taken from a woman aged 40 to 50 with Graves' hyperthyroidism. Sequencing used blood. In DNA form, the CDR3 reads TGTGCCAGCTTAAGGACGCATGGCTACGAGCAGTACTTC. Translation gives CASLRTHGYEQYF.